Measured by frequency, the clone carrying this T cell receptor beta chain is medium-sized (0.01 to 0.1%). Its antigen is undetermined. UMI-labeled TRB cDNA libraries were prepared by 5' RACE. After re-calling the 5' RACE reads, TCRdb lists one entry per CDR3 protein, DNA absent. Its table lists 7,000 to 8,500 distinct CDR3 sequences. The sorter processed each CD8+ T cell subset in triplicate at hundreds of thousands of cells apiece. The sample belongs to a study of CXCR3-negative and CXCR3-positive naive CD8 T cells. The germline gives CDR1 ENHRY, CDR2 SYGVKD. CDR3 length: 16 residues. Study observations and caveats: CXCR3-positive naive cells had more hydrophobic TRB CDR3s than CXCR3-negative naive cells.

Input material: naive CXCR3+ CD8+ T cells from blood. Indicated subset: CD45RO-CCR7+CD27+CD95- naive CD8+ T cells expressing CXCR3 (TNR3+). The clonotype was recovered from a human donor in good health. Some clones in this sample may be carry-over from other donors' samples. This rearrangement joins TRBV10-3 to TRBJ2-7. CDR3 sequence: CAISQVVTDTPYEQYF.